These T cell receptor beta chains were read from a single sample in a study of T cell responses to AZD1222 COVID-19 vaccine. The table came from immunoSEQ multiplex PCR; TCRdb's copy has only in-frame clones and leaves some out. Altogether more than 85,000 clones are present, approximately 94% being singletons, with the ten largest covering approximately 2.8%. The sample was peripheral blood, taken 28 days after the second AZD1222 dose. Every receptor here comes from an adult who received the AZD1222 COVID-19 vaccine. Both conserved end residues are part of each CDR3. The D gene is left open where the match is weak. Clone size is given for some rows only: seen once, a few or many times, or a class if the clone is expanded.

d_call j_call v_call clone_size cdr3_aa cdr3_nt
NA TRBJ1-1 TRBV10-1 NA CASSDPGIEAFF TGCGCCAGCAGTGACCCGGGGATTGAAGCTTTCTTT
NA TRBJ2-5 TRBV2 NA CASSVQQKETQYF TGTGCCAGCAGTGTGCAACAGAAAGAGACCCAGTACTTC
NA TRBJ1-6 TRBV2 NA CASTGQPGDSPLHF TGTGCCAGCACTGGGCAACCCGGAGATTCACCCCTCCACTTT
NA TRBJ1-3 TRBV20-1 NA CSASEDWGAGNTIYF TGCAGTGCTAGTGAGGACTGGGGGGCTGGAAACACCATATATTTT
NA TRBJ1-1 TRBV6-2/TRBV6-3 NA CASSQGLVDTEAFF TGTGCCAGCAGTCAGGGACTCGTCGACACTGAAGCTTTCTTT
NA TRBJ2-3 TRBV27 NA CASKPSGPTDTQYF TGTGCCAGCAAGCCCAGCGGCCCCACAGATACGCAGTATTTT
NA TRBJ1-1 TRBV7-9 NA CATREGGLNTEAFF TGTGCCACCCGGGAGGGCGGACTGAACACTGAAGCTTTCTTT
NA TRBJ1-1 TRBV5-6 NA CASSLLWGSSKGTEAFF TGTGCCAGCAGCTTGTTGTGGGGCAGCTCAAAGGGCACTGAAGCTTTCTTT
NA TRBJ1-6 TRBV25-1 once CASRAPNSPLHF TGTGCCAGCAGAGCACCAAATTCACCCCTCCACTTT
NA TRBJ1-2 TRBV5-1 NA CASSLNSPIYGYTF TGCGCCAGCAGCTTGAACAGCCCAATATATGGCTACACCTTC
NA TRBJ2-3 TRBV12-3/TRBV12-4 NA CASRRDLTDTQYF TGTGCCAGCAGGCGGGACCTCACAGATACGCAGTATTTT
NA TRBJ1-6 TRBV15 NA CATSRDRRSNHNSPLHF TGTGCCACCAGCAGAGATCGTCGAAGTAACCATAATTCACCCCTCCACTTT
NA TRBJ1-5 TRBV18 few CASSQDSSNQPQHF TGTGCCAGCTCTCAGGACAGCAGCAATCAGCCCCAGCATTTT
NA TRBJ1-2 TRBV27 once CASSSTANYGYTF TGTGCCAGCAGTTCCACTGCTAACTATGGCTACACCTTC
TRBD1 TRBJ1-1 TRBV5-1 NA CASSFGTGPTEAFF TGCGCCAGCAGCTTCGGGACAGGGCCCACTGAAGCTTTCTTT
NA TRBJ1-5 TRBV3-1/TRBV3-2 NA CASSQRSSNQPQHF TGTGCCAGCAGCCAAAGGTCTAGCAATCAGCCCCAGCATTTT
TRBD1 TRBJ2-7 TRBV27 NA CASSSRDRAYEQYF TGTGCCAGCAGTAGTAGGGACAGAGCCTACGAGCAGTACTTC
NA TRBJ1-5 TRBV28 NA CASSFGGGGNRQPQHF TGTGCCAGCAGTTTCGGGGGGGGAGGTAATCGTCAGCCCCAGCATTTT
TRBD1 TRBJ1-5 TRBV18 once CASSPPGQALGGPQHF TGTGCCAGCTCACCACCGGGACAGGCATTAGGAGGGCCCCAGCATTTT
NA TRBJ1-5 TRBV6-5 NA CASSYTGLNQPQHF TGTGCCAGCAGTTATACGGGGTTGAATCAGCCCCAGCATTTT
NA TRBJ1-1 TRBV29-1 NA CSVGYVDAFF TGCAGCGTTGGGTACGTGGATGCTTTCTTT
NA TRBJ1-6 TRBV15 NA CATSRERPYNSPLHF TGTGCCACCAGCAGAGAAAGGCCTTATAATTCACCCCTCCACTTT
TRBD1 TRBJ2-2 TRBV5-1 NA CASSPGTAGELFF TGCGCCAGCAGCCCCGGGACAGCCGGGGAGCTGTTTTTT
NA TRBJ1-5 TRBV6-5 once CASSRGREGVEPQHF TGTGCCAGCAGCCGGGGAAGGGAGGGGGTTGAGCCCCAGCATTTT
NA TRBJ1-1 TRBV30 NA CAWRRRFEAFF TGTGCCTGGAGAAGACGGTTCGAAGCTTTCTTT
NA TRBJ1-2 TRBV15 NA CATSRTGYGYTF TGTGCCACCAGCAGGACAGGCTATGGCTACACCTTC
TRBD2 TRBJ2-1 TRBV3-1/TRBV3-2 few CASSRPASGVNEQFF TGTGCCAGCAGCCGCCCGGCTAGCGGGGTGAATGAGCAGTTCTTC
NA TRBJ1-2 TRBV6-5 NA CASSTARVGYTF TGTGCCAGCTCCACCGCCAGGGTTGGCTACACCTTC
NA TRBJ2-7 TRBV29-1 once CSVRESYYEQYF TGCAGCGTCCGAGAGAGTTACTACGAGCAGTACTTC
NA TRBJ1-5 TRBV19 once CASISQPQHF TGTGCCAGTATAAGTCAGCCCCAGCATTTT
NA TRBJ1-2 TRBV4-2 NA CASSQEYPGPSNYGYTF TGTGCCAGCAGCCAAGAGTATCCAGGGCCTTCTAACTATGGCTACACCTTC
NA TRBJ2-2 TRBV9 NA CASREINTGELFF TGTGCCAGCAGGGAAATAAACACCGGGGAGCTGTTTTTT
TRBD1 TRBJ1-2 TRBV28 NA CASSLGGTGEVRGYTF TGTGCCAGCAGTTTGGGTGGGACAGGGGAGGTGAGGGGCTACACCTTC
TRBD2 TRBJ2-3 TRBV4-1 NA CASSLPGLAGARKDTQYF TGCGCCAGCAGCCTCCCGGGACTAGCGGGGGCTCGTAAAGATACGCAGTATTTT
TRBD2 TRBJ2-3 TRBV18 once CASSPQTTWLAGGDTQYF TGTGCCAGCTCACCTCAAACCACGTGGCTAGCGGGGGGAGATACGCAGTATTTT
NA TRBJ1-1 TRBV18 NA CASSPLGTEAFF TGTGCCAGCTCACCACTTGGCACTGAAGCTTTCTTT
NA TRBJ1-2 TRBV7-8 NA CASSPRGGAYGYTF TGTGCCAGCAGCCCTAGAGGGGGGGCCTATGGCTACACCTTC
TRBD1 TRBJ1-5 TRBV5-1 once CASSLVGGDQPQHF TGCGCCAGCAGCTTGGTAGGGGGCGATCAGCCCCAGCATTTT
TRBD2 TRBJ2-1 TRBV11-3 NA CASSLGATSGSSNEQFF TGTGCCAGCAGCTTAGGGGCTACTAGCGGGAGTAGCAATGAGCAGTTCTTC
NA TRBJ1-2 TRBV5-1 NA CASSLVAGRYGYTF TGCGCCAGCAGCTTGGTGGCGGGCCGCTATGGCTACACCTTC
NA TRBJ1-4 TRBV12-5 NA CASGQTPEKLFF TGTGCTAGTGGTCAAACACCGGAAAAACTGTTTTTT
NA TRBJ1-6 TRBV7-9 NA CASSPEQGRNSPLHF TGTGCCAGCAGCCCCGAACAGGGTAGAAATTCACCCCTCCACTTT
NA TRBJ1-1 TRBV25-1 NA CASRDSGRAYEAFF TGTGCCAGCAGGGATTCCGGGAGGGCTTATGAAGCTTTCTTT
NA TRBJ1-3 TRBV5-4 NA CASSSTLGSGNTIYF TGTGCCAGCAGCTCTACGCTCGGCTCTGGAAACACCATATATTTT